This TCR beta chain was recovered during a study of cytomegalovirus exposure and HLA in healthy donors. To note about this clone: Its antigen is undetermined.

Study-wide results and limits: Later analysis reportedly placed an Asian-associated ancestry cluster below the roughly 670-donor mean in N-insertions.

The CDR3 is 12 residues long. Germline trimming cut 6 bases from V and 6 bases from J; bases unmatched to any gene: 4. In germline, CDR1 is MDHEN, CDR2 SYDVKM. Amplification used 60 Vbeta primers and 13 Jbeta primers. Here immunoSEQ multiplex PCR was the method, and the copy in TCRdb shows in-frame clones only, minus some. The profile shows some 180,000 clones, over 65% of them singletons. J is TRBJ1-2 and V is TRBV28, with TRBD1 matching over 7 bases. Sequencing was carried out using PBMCs. This clonotype was sampled from a woman in her sixties in good health and CMV-seropositive. In DNA, the CDR3 is TGTGCCAGCAGCCAAGGGACAGATGGCTACACCTTC. Protein product: CASSQGTDGYTF.